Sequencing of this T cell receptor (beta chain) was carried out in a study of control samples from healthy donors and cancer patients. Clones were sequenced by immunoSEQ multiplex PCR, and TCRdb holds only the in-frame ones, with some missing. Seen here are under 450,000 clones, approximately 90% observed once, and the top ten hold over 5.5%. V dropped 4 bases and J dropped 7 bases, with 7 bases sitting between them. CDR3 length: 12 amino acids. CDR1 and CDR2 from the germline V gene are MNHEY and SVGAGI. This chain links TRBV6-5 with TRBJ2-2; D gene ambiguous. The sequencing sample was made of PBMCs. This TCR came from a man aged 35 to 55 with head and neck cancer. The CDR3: CASSSLVGELFF. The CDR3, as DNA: TGTGCCAGCAGTTCGTTAGTCGGGGAGCTGTTTTTT.